These T cell receptor beta chains were read from a single sample in a study of cytomegalovirus exposure and HLA in healthy donors. TCRdb's table, derived via immunoSEQ multiplex PCR, lists solely in-frame clones and lacks some. The sample has about 190,000 clones, more than 65% seen once. The material sequenced was PBMCs. The receptors come from a woman aged 25-40 years in good health and CMV-seropositive. CDR3s include the opening cysteine and the closing phenylalanine or tryptophan. Each record gives: V gene, J gene, D gene, clone size, CDR3 DNA, CDR3 protein. D genes are given only for firm matches. Size is stated for part of the rows, as once, few or many counts, or as a class when the clone is expanded.

v_gene: TRBV6-1
j_gene: TRBJ2-1
d_gene: TRBD1
abundance: few
CDR3nt: TGTGCCAGCAGTACCCGGGACAGGGACTACAATGAGCAGTTCTTC
CDR3aa: CASSTRDRDYNEQFF

v_gene: TRBV6-5
j_gene: TRBJ2-4
d_gene: .
abundance: .
CDR3nt: TGTGCCAGCAGTCAGGGTCTAGCCAAAAACATTCAGTACTTC
CDR3aa: CASSQGLAKNIQYF

v_gene: TRBV5-4
j_gene: TRBJ2-7
d_gene: .
abundance: few
CDR3nt: TGTGCCAGCAGCTTGGCCAGGGCCCACGAGCAGTACTTC
CDR3aa: CASSLARAHEQYF

v_gene: TRBV14
j_gene: TRBJ2-1
d_gene: TRBD2
abundance: .
CDR3nt: TGTGCCGGCAGCCAAGTTACTAGCGTGTCTGAGCAGTTCTTC
CDR3aa: CAGSQVTSVSEQFF

v_gene: TRBV7-7
j_gene: TRBJ2-5
d_gene: TRBD1
abundance: .
CDR3nt: TGTGCTAGCAGCCTGACAGGGGGGGGACAAGAGACCCAGTACTTC
CDR3aa: CASSLTGGGQETQYF

v_gene: TRBV21-1
j_gene: TRBJ2-1
d_gene: .
abundance: few
CDR3nt: TGTGCCAGCAGCAAAGGAAGGAGCGGATCCTACAATGAGCAGTTCTTC
CDR3aa: CASSKGRSGSYNEQFF

v_gene: TRBV19
j_gene: TRBJ2-7
d_gene: TRBD2
abundance: .
CDR3nt: TGTGCCAGTTCTAGCGGGGTTAAGTACGAGCAGTACTTC
CDR3aa: CASSSGVKYEQYF

v_gene: TRBV27
j_gene: TRBJ2-7
d_gene: TRBD2
abundance: .
CDR3nt: TGTGCCAGCAGTCTCCGGACTAGCGGGGGTTACGAGCAGTACTTC
CDR3aa: CASSLRTSGGYEQYF

v_gene: TRBV6-4
j_gene: TRBJ1-1
d_gene: .
abundance: .
CDR3nt: TGTGCCAGCGGACGGGAGATGAACACTGAAGCTTTCTTT
CDR3aa: CASGREMNTEAFF

v_gene: TRBV18
j_gene: TRBJ2-5
d_gene: TRBD1
abundance: .
CDR3nt: TGTGCCAGCTCGGGACAGCAAGAGACCCAGTACTTC
CDR3aa: CASSGQQETQYF

v_gene: TRBV7-9
j_gene: TRBJ2-7
d_gene: .
abundance: .
CDR3nt: TGTGCCAGCACCCCACTAGGGAGCTACGAGCAGTACTTC
CDR3aa: CASTPLGSYEQYF

v_gene: TRBV12-5
j_gene: TRBJ2-5
d_gene: .
abundance: few
CDR3nt: TGTGCTAGTGGCGAGGAGACCCAGTACTTC
CDR3aa: CASGEETQYF

v_gene: TRBV6-4
j_gene: TRBJ2-3
d_gene: .
abundance: .
CDR3nt: TGTGCCAGCAGTGACTCTCAAGCGGCTCAAAAGGTGTATTTT
CDR3aa: CASSDSQAAQKVYF

v_gene: TRBV11-2
j_gene: TRBJ1-1
d_gene: .
abundance: .
CDR3nt: TGTGCCAGCAGCTTATTTGTGTGGGCGCGAGCTTTCTTT
CDR3aa: CASSLFVWARAFF

v_gene: TRBV27
j_gene: TRBJ2-7
d_gene: .
abundance: .
CDR3nt: TGTGCCAGCAGTTTGCGGGGCCCTGCCTACGAGCAGTACTTC
CDR3aa: CASSLRGPAYEQYF

v_gene: TRBV7-9
j_gene: TRBJ1-2
d_gene: .
abundance: .
CDR3nt: TGTGCCAGCAGCCGAATTACAGGGTTCTCTGGCTACACCTTC
CDR3aa: CASSRITGFSGYTF

v_gene: TRBV5-5
j_gene: TRBJ2-7
d_gene: .
abundance: .
CDR3nt: TGTGCCAGCAGCCCTACCGGGACATTGAACGCCTACGAGCAGTACTTC
CDR3aa: CASSPTGTLNAYEQYF

v_gene: TRBV6-5
j_gene: TRBJ1-1
d_gene: .
abundance: .
CDR3nt: TGTGCCAGCAGTTACCCGGGGGGAGGTCTGAACACTGAAGCTTTCTTT
CDR3aa: CASSYPGGGLNTEAFF

v_gene: TRBV28
j_gene: TRBJ1-2
d_gene: .
abundance: .
CDR3nt: TGTGCCAGCAGTCCCCCCTCCGGGGGCTACACCTTC
CDR3aa: CASSPPSGGYTF

v_gene: TRBV12-1
j_gene: TRBJ2-1
d_gene: .
abundance: once
CDR3nt: TGTGCCAGCAGCTTCCCGGGACTAGCGGGAGGGAATGAGCAGTTCTTC
CDR3aa: CASSFPGLAGGNEQFF

v_gene: TRBV5-4
j_gene: TRBJ2-7
d_gene: TRBD2
abundance: .
CDR3nt: TGTGCCAGCAGCTTCCTCGGGACTAGCGGAACCTACGGGCAGTACTTC
CDR3aa: CASSFLGTSGTYGQYF

v_gene: TRBV7-9
j_gene: TRBJ1-2
d_gene: TRBD1
abundance: .
CDR3nt: TGTTCCAGCAGCTTAGTTCTCGGGCAGGGGGCGCCCGGCTACACCTTC
CDR3aa: CSSSLVLGQGAPGYTF

v_gene: TRBV5-1
j_gene: TRBJ2-1
d_gene: .
abundance: few
CDR3nt: TGCGCCAGCAGCTTCATCACCTACAATGAGCAGTTCTTC
CDR3aa: CASSFITYNEQFF

v_gene: TRBV5-6
j_gene: TRBJ1-1
d_gene: .
abundance: .
CDR3nt: TGTGCCAGCAGCCTTCATGAGCAGGGCGGAATGAACACTGAAGCTTTCTTT
CDR3aa: CASSLHEQGGMNTEAFF

v_gene: TRBV4-1
j_gene: TRBJ1-3
d_gene: TRBD1
abundance: .
CDR3nt: TGCGCCAGCAGCCAAGATGGCAGGGGGCTAGGAAACACCATATATTTT
CDR3aa: CASSQDGRGLGNTIYF

v_gene: TRBV6-6
j_gene: TRBJ2-1
d_gene: TRBD2
abundance: once
CDR3nt: TGTGCCAGCAATCTAGGGACTAGCGGGGGTAATGAGCAGTTCTTC
CDR3aa: CASNLGTSGGNEQFF

v_gene: TRBV7-2
j_gene: TRBJ2-7
d_gene: TRBD2
abundance: .
CDR3nt: TGTGCCAGCAGTTACGGACTAGCGAGGACCTACGAGCAGTACTTC
CDR3aa: CASSYGLARTYEQYF

v_gene: TRBV5-8
j_gene: TRBJ1-1
d_gene: TRBD1
abundance: .
CDR3nt: TGTGCCAGCAGTCCTGGACAGGGCCTGGTTAGCACTGAAGCTTTCTTT
CDR3aa: CASSPGQGLVSTEAFF

v_gene: TRBV29-1
j_gene: TRBJ1-1
d_gene: .
abundance: few
CDR3nt: TGCAGCGTTGAAGTAGTGACTGAAGCTTTCTTT
CDR3aa: CSVEVVTEAFF

v_gene: TRBV28
j_gene: TRBJ2-3
d_gene: .
abundance: .
CDR3nt: TGTGCCAGCAGCTCAGGACTACTCCCAGATACGCAGTATTTT
CDR3aa: CASSSGLLPDTQYF

v_gene: TRBV19
j_gene: TRBJ1-4
d_gene: .
abundance: .
CDR3nt: TGTGCCAGTAGCGGCGGCTCTAATGAAAAACTGTTTTTT
CDR3aa: CASSGGSNEKLFF

v_gene: TRBV7-6
j_gene: TRBJ2-7
d_gene: .
abundance: .
CDR3nt: TGTGCCAGCAGCCCCCGCTCGGGCGGGTACGAGCAGTACTTC
CDR3aa: CASSPRSGGYEQYF

v_gene: TRBV27
j_gene: TRBJ2-1
d_gene: TRBD2
abundance: .
CDR3nt: TGTGCCAGCAGTTTACCTAGCGGGGGACGCAATGAGCAGTTCTTC
CDR3aa: CASSLPSGGRNEQFF

v_gene: TRBV4-2
j_gene: TRBJ2-7
d_gene: .
abundance: .
CDR3nt: TGTGCCAGCAGCCAAGAAGTAGGAGGGCTATCCTACGAGCAGTACTTC
CDR3aa: CASSQEVGGLSYEQYF

v_gene: TRBV5-4
j_gene: TRBJ1-4
d_gene: .
abundance: few
CDR3nt: TGTGCCAGCAGTCCAACAGGGCGTGATGAAAAACTGTTTTTT
CDR3aa: CASSPTGRDEKLFF

v_gene: TRBV5-1
j_gene: TRBJ2-7
d_gene: .
abundance: .
CDR3nt: TGCGCCAGCAGCCCATCTAGCGCCCGATACGAGCAGTACTTC
CDR3aa: CASSPSSARYEQYF

v_gene: TRBV28
j_gene: TRBJ2-4
d_gene: TRBD2
abundance: .
CDR3nt: TGTGCCAGCAGTCGGGGACTAGCGGGACTAGCCAAAAACATTCAGTACTTC
CDR3aa: CASSRGLAGLAKNIQYF

v_gene: TRBV9
j_gene: TRBJ2-3
d_gene: TRBD2
abundance: .
CDR3nt: TGTGCCAGCAGCGTAGTGGGACTAGCCTCTAGCACAGATACGCAGTATTTT
CDR3aa: CASSVVGLASSTDTQYF

v_gene: TRBV18
j_gene: TRBJ1-1
d_gene: .
abundance: .
CDR3nt: TGTGCCAGCTCAAGCGCCAACACTGAAGCTTTCTTT
CDR3aa: CASSSANTEAFF

v_gene: TRBV6-6
j_gene: TRBJ2-7
d_gene: .
abundance: once
CDR3nt: TGTGCCAGCAGTGACTTGGGGCGGCGGTACGAGCAGTACTTC
CDR3aa: CASSDLGRRYEQYF

v_gene: TRBV28
j_gene: TRBJ2-7
d_gene: TRBD2
abundance: once
CDR3nt: TGTGCCAGCAGTTTAAGCGGGAGTTTGTACGAGCAGTACTTC
CDR3aa: CASSLSGSLYEQYF

v_gene: TRBV5-6
j_gene: TRBJ2-7
d_gene: .
abundance: .
CDR3nt: TGTGCCAGCAGCGAACTGTCCGGGACTTACGAGCAGTACTTC
CDR3aa: CASSELSGTYEQYF

v_gene: TRBV2
j_gene: TRBJ2-3
d_gene: .
abundance: .
CDR3nt: TGTGCCGGATCCCCAGGGTTGGGGACAGATACGCAGTATTTT
CDR3aa: CAGSPGLGTDTQYF

v_gene: TRBV25-1
j_gene: TRBJ1-4
d_gene: .
abundance: .
CDR3nt: TGTGCCAGCAGTTTTTTCGCAGGCACTAATGAAAAACTGTTTTTT
CDR3aa: CASSFFAGTNEKLFF

v_gene: TRBV5-4
j_gene: TRBJ2-1
d_gene: TRBD2
abundance: .
CDR3nt: TGTGCCAGCAGCTTGGGGAACCTAGCGGGAGGATTTCTCGATGAGCAGTTCTTC
CDR3aa: CASSLGNLAGGFLDEQFF

v_gene: TRBV19
j_gene: TRBJ1-1
d_gene: TRBD1
abundance: .
CDR3nt: TGTGCCAGTAGTGCCACAGGGGTTACTGAAGCTTTCTTT
CDR3aa: CASSATGVTEAFF

v_gene: TRBV25-1
j_gene: TRBJ2-1
d_gene: .
abundance: .
CDR3nt: TGTGCCAGCAGTGCACAGGGTCCCAATGAGCAGTTCTTC
CDR3aa: CASSAQGPNEQFF

v_gene: TRBV27
j_gene: TRBJ1-1
d_gene: .
abundance: .
CDR3nt: TGTGCCAGCAGTTTAGCGGAACGGCACGAAGCTTTCTTT
CDR3aa: CASSLAERHEAFF

v_gene: TRBV7-6
j_gene: TRBJ2-7
d_gene: TRBD2
abundance: .
CDR3nt: TGTGCCAGCAGTTACGCCCTTTGGTCTAGCGGGAGTTACGAGCAGTACTTC
CDR3aa: CASSYALWSSGSYEQYF

v_gene: TRBV29-1
j_gene: TRBJ2-7
d_gene: .
abundance: .
CDR3nt: TGCAGCGGGAGTACCGGGACTCTCTCCTACGAGCAGTACTTC
CDR3aa: CSGSTGTLSYEQYF